The rows below give T cell receptor beta chains drawn from one sample of a study of blood T cells in healthy people across ages. TCRdb reanalysed the 5' RACE reads using MiXCR and keeps one entry per CDR3 protein. The sample records over 550,000 distinct CDR3 sequences, under 30% being singletons. Sequences were obtained from blood. The origin of the receptors is a woman over 75 in good health. Both conserved end residues are part of each CDR3. The order of the fields is D gene, J gene, clone size, V gene, CDR3 DNA, CDR3 protein. The D gene is left open where the match is weak. Size values are once, few and many counts, or a class for expanded clones, and some rows have none.

>.|TRBJ1-5|many|TRBV4-3
TGCGCCAGCAGCCAGGCTGATGATGCCGACAGCAATCAGCCCCAGCATTTT
CASSQADDADSNQPQHF
>TRBD2|TRBJ2-5|many|TRBV11-2
TGTGCCAGCAGTCAAACCGGGACTAAAGGGACCCAGTACTTC
CASSQTGTKGTQYF
>.|TRBJ1-4|many|TRBV7-6
TGTGCCAGCAGCTTAGCGGAGGGGAAGGGTGAAAAACTGTTTTTT
CASSLAEGKGEKLFF
>.|TRBJ2-7|.|TRBV29-1
TGCAGCGTTGAACTTGACCCAACCTACGAGCAGTACTTC
CSVELDPTYEQYF
>TRBD2|TRBJ2-7|.|TRBV20-1
TGCAGTGCTAGTAGGTCTAGCGGGAGTTTTGAGCAGTACTTC
CSASRSSGSFEQYF
>.|TRBJ2-7|few|TRBV6-5
TGTGCCAGCAGTTACTCGAGCGGAAACTACGAGCAGTACTTC
CASSYSSGNYEQYF
>TRBD1|TRBJ1-5|few|TRBV7-2
TGTGCCAGCAGCTTAGGGACAGGGAACAATCAGCCCCAGCATTTT
CASSLGTGNNQPQHF
>TRBD2|TRBJ2-2|.|TRBV7-6
TGTGCCAGCAGCAATTACCTAGCGGGAGGACCCGGGGAGCTGTGTTTT
CASSNYLAGGPGELCF
>TRBD1|TRBJ2-7|few|TRBV20-1
TGCAGTGCTAGAGATATTAGAGTAGGGGGCTACAATGAGCAGTACTTC
CSARDIRVGGYNEQYF
>.|TRBJ2-5|many|TRBV12-3/TRBV12-4
TGTGCCAGCAGTTTAAACTATCAAGAGACCCAGTACTTC
CASSLNYQETQYF
>.|TRBJ2-1|.|TRBV7-2
TGTGCCAGCAGCCTCAATCGGGATGAGCAGTTCTTC
CASSLNRDEQFF
>.|TRBJ1-1|.|TRBV7-6
TGTGCCAGCAGCTTAGTAGAGGAGACTGAAGCTTTCTTT
CASSLVEETEAFF
>.|TRBJ2-7|.|TRBV18
TGTGTCAGCTCGCCGGCTTACGAGCAGTACTTC
CVSSPAYEQYF
>TRBD1|TRBJ1-2|many|TRBV6-1
TGTGCCAGCAGTGAACAGGGGGCGTATGGCTACACCTTC
CASSEQGAYGYTF
>.|TRBJ2-3|once|TRBV30
TGTGCCTGGAGTGTTTCGGAGTCATGGGATACGCAGTATTTT
CAWSVSESWDTQYF
>.|TRBJ2-5|once|TRBV7-2
TGTGCCAGCAGCTTATCGGGCCACGGGGGCCAGTACCAAGAGACCCAGTACTTC
CASSLSGHGGQYQETQYF
>TRBD1|TRBJ1-1|.|TRBV30
TGTGCCTGGAGTGAGGGGGCCACTGAAGCTTTCTTT
CAWSEGATEAFF
>.|TRBJ2-7|.|TRBV20-1
TGCAGTGCTAGCCCTCTAACTGCAGGGGCCTACGAGCAGTACTTC
CSASPLTAGAYEQYF
>.|TRBJ2-7|once|TRBV4-1
TGCGCCAGCAGCTCACCGGGCGGACGGGGGAGTTCCCAGTACTTC
CASSSPGGRGSSQYF
>.|TRBJ2-3|many|TRBV15
TGTGCCACCAGCAGGCCGCCTCAGGATACGCAGTATTTT
CATSRPPQDTQYF
>TRBD1|TRBJ2-5|many|TRBV27
TGCTCACCGGGACAGGGGTCGCAGTACTTC
CSPGQGSQYF
>.|TRBJ1-5|many|TRBV11-2
TGTGCCAGCAGCCCTAGTGGCCCGAATCAGCCCCAGCATTTT
CASSPSGPNQPQHF
>.|TRBJ1-1|.|TRBV21-1
TGTGCCAGCAGCACACCCGACAGGGGTGATTGGCTCAGGACTGAAGCTTTCTTT
CASSTPDRGDWLRTEAFF
>TRBD2|TRBJ2-1|many|TRBV20-1
TGCAGTGCTGATTCCGGACTAGCGGATGAGCAGTTCTTC
CSADSGLADEQFF
>.|TRBJ2-5|.|TRBV5-1
TGCGCCAGCAGCTTAGGGACCCTCGCCTACAATGAGCAGTACTTC
CASSLGTLAYNEQYF
>.|TRBJ2-7|many|TRBV15
TGTGCCACCAGCAGAGGCTCCGGGGGCGGCTTCGACGAGCAGTACTTC
CATSRGSGGGFDEQYF
>.|TRBJ2-3|many|TRBV7-2
TGTGCCAGCAGCTCCCCTCCGGCCACTAGCACAGATACGCAGTATTTT
CASSSPPATSTDTQYF
>TRBD1|TRBJ2-7|.|TRBV4-1
TGCGCCAGCAGCCAAGGGACAGGGGGCGAAATCTACGAGCAGTACTTC
CASSQGTGGEIYEQYF
>.|TRBJ2-1|many|TRBV6-1
TGTGCCAGCAGTGAAGTCGGGGCAACGTGGAGGGATGAGCAGTTCTTC
CASSEVGATWRDEQFF
>TRBD1|TRBJ2-7|many|TRBV5-1
TGCGCCAGCAGCTTGACCCGGGACAGCTACGAGCAGTACTTC
CASSLTRDSYEQYF
>.|TRBJ2-5|.|TRBV6-2/TRBV6-3
TGTGCCAGCAGCCCCGGACTGGATCAAGAGACCCAGTACTTC
CASSPGLDQETQYF
>.|TRBJ1-2|.|TRBV7-9
TGTGCCAGCAGCTTATCGGCCCTTAGAGAGGGCTACACCTTC
CASSLSALREGYTF
>.|TRBJ1-6|many|TRBV20-1
TGCAGTGCTAGAGCCCAGGGATCTTCACCCCTCCACTTT
CSARAQGSSPLHF
>.|TRBJ2-3|.|TRBV5-1
TGCGCCTGCAGCTTAGGCAGGTCCGACGCAGATACGCAGTATTTT
CACSLGRSDADTQYF
>.|TRBJ2-7|few|TRBV5-1
TGCGCCAGCAGCGCCAGGGTCGACTACAATGAGCAGTACTTC
CASSARVDYNEQYF
>TRBD2|TRBJ2-1|.|TRBV29-1
TGCAGCGTCGCACGTAGCGGGAATGTTGATGAGCAGTTCTTC
CSVARSGNVDEQFF
>.|TRBJ1-5|.|TRBV27
.
CASSTSSGTGYLSNQPQHF
>TRBD1|TRBJ1-6|many|TRBV11-2
TGTGCCAGCAGCACCACGGGACAGTTGGGGCATAATTCACCCCTCCACTTT
CASSTTGQLGHNSPLHF
>TRBD1|TRBJ1-4|few|TRBV12-3/TRBV12-4
TGTGCCAGCAGTCCTCCGGGACAGGGGGCTCTTGGTGAAAAACTGTTTTTT
CASSPPGQGALGEKLFF
>.|TRBJ2-7|.|TRBV6-2/TRBV6-3
TGTACCAGCACCAAAACGAGCTCCTACAAGCAGTACTTC
CTSTKTSSYKQYF
>.|TRBJ2-7|many|TRBV20-1
TGCAGTGCCGAAGCCCCAACCAGGGCCTTTCTCTACGAGCAGTACTTC
CSAEAPTRAFLYEQYF
>.|TRBJ1-1|many|TRBV5-1
TGCGCCAGCAGCTTGCCTGGCGGATACACTGAAGCTTTCTTT
CASSLPGGYTEAFF
>TRBD1|TRBJ1-1|few|TRBV6-6
TGTGCCAGCAGTGAGGGACAGAGGAACACTGAAGCTTTCTTT
CASSEGQRNTEAFF
>TRBD1|TRBJ1-1|.|TRBV27
TGTGCCAGCAGTGTGACAGGGGCCCCGAACACTGAAGCTTTCTTT
CASSVTGAPNTEAFF
>.|TRBJ1-2|.|TRBV7-8
TGTGCCAGCAGCTTAGCTACCGCGGGTGCCCATAATGGCTACACCTTC
CASSLATAGAHNGYTF
>TRBD2|TRBJ2-7|.|TRBV5-1
TGCGCCAGCAGCTTGGCGGGGACTAGCGGGGCAGGTGAGCAGTACTTC
CASSLAGTSGAGEQYF
>TRBD1|TRBJ1-5|once|TRBV2
TGTGCCAGCAGTGTTATTCGAGGACAGGGTCGGGGCAATCAGCCCCAGCATTTT
CASSVIRGQGRGNQPQHF
>.|TRBJ1-4|few|TRBV3-1
TGTGCCAGCAGCCAGTACGGAGAAAAACTGTTTTTT
CASSQYGEKLFF
>.|TRBJ2-7|many|TRBV28
TGTGCCAGCAGGACAGGAACATTTTCCTACGAGCAGTACTTC
CASRTGTFSYEQYF
>.|TRBJ2-4|many|TRBV12-3/TRBV12-4
TGTGCCAGCAGTTTAAGGGTCTCAGTCCTAGCCAAAAACATTCAGTACTTC
CASSLRVSVLAKNIQYF
>.|TRBJ2-7|many|TRBV3-1
TGTGCCAGCACGCCCCCCGGGAGTTCCTACGAGCAGTACTTC
CASTPPGSSYEQYF
>TRBD1|TRBJ1-5|many|TRBV6-1
TGTGCCAGCAGTGGGCGACAGGGTGGCCAGCCCCAGCATTTT
CASSGRQGGQPQHF
>.|TRBJ2-2|.|TRBV11-2
TGTGCCAGCAGGACCATAGAGAACACCGGGGAGCTGTTTTTT
CASRTIENTGELFF
>TRBD1|TRBJ2-5|.|TRBV9
TGTGCCAGCAGCGCCGCATCTGGAGACGACCGGGACAGGGGCGAAGAGACCCAGTACTTC
CASSAASGDDRDRGEETQYF
>.|TRBJ2-5|many|TRBV6-5
TGTGCCAGCGGAGGGGCAGGGCTCCAAGAGACCCAGTACTTC
CASGGAGLQETQYF
>TRBD2|TRBJ2-7|few|TRBV29-1
TGCAGCGTGCGGACTAGCGGGGGTTCCAGCTCCTACAATGAGCAGTACTTC
CSVRTSGGSSSYNEQYF
>.|TRBJ2-3|many|TRBV20-1
TGCAGTGCGATCCCGAGGGCAGATACGCAGTATTTT
CSAIPRADTQYF
>.|TRBJ2-7|.|TRBV20-1
TGCAGTGCAGCGACGGGGTTGGAGCAGTACTTC
CSAATGLEQYF
>TRBD1|TRBJ2-6|many|TRBV7-9
TGTGCCAGCAGCTTAGGGATGGGGACAGGGAGTCTGCCTGGGGCCAACGTCCTGACTTTC
CASSLGMGTGSLPGANVLTF